The 22 T cell receptor beta chains below all came from one sample that was sequenced in a study of T cells in Graves' hyperthyroidism and ophthalmopathy. Researchers amplified the TCR beta CDR3 regions from RNA transcripts. With the HTBI primer set, the TCR CDR3 went through a first round of RT-PCR. Each CDR3 protein is one row after TCRdb ran MiXCR on the multiplex PCR reads. The sample contains hundreds of thousands of distinct CDR3 sequences, around 38% of which appear only once. The sequenced material came from blood. These receptors were obtained from a man aged 18 to 30 with Graves' hyperthyroidism.

The rearrangement uses TRBV9 and TRBJ2-3; 7 bases agree with TRBD2. The CDR3 length is 13 residues. J gave up 4 bases and V 4 bases, and 3 bases lay outside the gene matches. Looked up from germline, CDR1 is SGDLS and CDR2 is YYNGEE. As DNA, the CDR3 is TGTGCCAGCAGCACCACTAGCGCAGATACGCAGTATTTT. This encodes CASSTTSADTQYF. Complete variable domain (other parts from reference TRBV9 and TRBJ2-3): DSGVTQTPKHLITATGQRVTLRCSPRSGDLSVYWYQQSLDQGLQFLIQYYNGEERAKGNILERFSAQQFPDLHSELNLSSLELGDSALYFCASSTTSADTQYFGPGTRLTVL.

The J gene is TRBJ1-5, the V gene TRBV20-1; no definite D call. CDR1 and CDR2 (germline): DFQATT, SNEGSKA (reference sequence). CDR3 size: 15 residues. Trimming pared 5 bases from V and 0 bases from J, leaving 14 bases between. The CDR3: CSAPSAGRSNQPQHF. In DNA form, the CDR3 reads TGCAGTGCTCCCTCGGCCGGCCGTAGCAATCAGCCCCAGCATTTT.

This clonotype was counted at least ten times. This sequence joins TRBV13 and TRBJ2-7; unclear D gene. Trimming pared 4 bases from V and 3 bases from J, leaving 10 bases between. The CDR3 has 13 residues. CDR1 PRHDT and CDR2 FYEKMQ come from the germline V gene (reference sequence). The CDR3 here is CASSSTGIYEQYF. In DNA, the CDR3 is TGTGCCAGCAGCTCCACTGGGATCTACGAGCAGTACTTC.

The rearrangement joins TRBV5-1 to TRBJ2-7; 8 nucleotides align to TRBD1. The CDR3 is 16 amino acids. With V trimmed by 0 bases and J by 7 bases, 12 bases remained unmatched. Germline V gene sequence: CDR1 SGHRS, CDR2 YFSETQ. The chain's CDR3 is CASSLGGWTGIEEQYF. CDR3 sequence (DNA): TGCGCCAGCAGCTTGGGTGGGTGGACAGGGATCGAAGAGCAGTACTTC.

The table lists this clonotype with a few counts. The V and J genes are TRBV7-9 and TRBJ1-4; 10 bases align to TRBD1. CDR3 length: 16 amino acids. CDR1 and CDR2 (germline): SEHNR, FQNEAQ (reference sequence). J lost 5 bases, V lost 3 bases, and 6 bases had no gene match. The CDR3 spells CASSFGTGAPNEKLFF. CDR3 nucleotide sequence: TGTGCCAGCAGCTTCGGGACAGGGGCTCCGAATGAAAAACTGTTTTTT.

For this clonotype: One end of the junction varies from germline; a read error may be responsible. This sequence joins TRBV20-1 and TRBJ1-4, with a tentative D call TRBD1 (5 bases). This CDR3 is 12 amino acids long. The V gene's germline CDR1 is DFQATT and CDR2 SNEGSKA (reference sequence). CDR3 in amino acids: CGARQLNEKLFF. The CDR3 DNA follows: TGCGGTGCTAGACAGCTGAATGAAAAACTGTTTTTT.

The rearrangement links TRBV7-2 to TRBJ1-1; 8 nucleotides agree with TRBD1. The CDR3 loop spans 14 amino acids. Unmatched junction bases numbered 12, after V lost 5 bases and J lost 10 bases. Germline values: CDR1 SGHTA, CDR2 FQGNSA. CDR3 protein: CASSRRTGKELAFF. For the CDR3, the DNA is TGTGCCAGCAGCCGTCGGACAGGGAAAGAGCTAGCTTTCTTT.

This clonotype has a count of ten or more. This chain connects TRBV10-3 to TRBJ2-2; no reliable D call. Trimming took 6 bases from V and 4 from J, leaving 6 bases between them. CDR1 and CDR2 (germline): ENHRY, SYGVKD. CDR3 length: 12 amino acids. The CDR3 DNA is TGTGCCATCAGCCCCACCACCGGGGAGCTGTTTTTT. This encodes CAISPTTGELFF.

This clonotype was recorded many times. The chain uses TRBV29-1 and TRBJ2-5; D is perhaps TRBD1 (7 bases). Germline values: CDR1 SQVTM, CDR2 ANQGSEA. The V gene lost 6 bases and the J gene lost 6 bases, with 23 bases spanning the gap. This CDR3 comprises 15 residues. The CDR3 here is CSVEEGTAGWKTQYF. CDR3 DNA sequence: TGCAGCGTCGAGGAGGGGACAGCAGGGTGGAAGACCCAGTACTTC.

This clonotype came up many times. The rearrangement links TRBV6-6 to TRBJ1-5; D not resolved. The CDR3 contains 11 residues. The germline CDR1 and CDR2 sequences are MNHNY and SVGAGI (reference sequence). V shed 4 bases and J shed 5 bases, with 3 bases lying between them. Here the CDR3 DNA reads TGTGCCAGCAGTTCCCATCAGCCCCAGCATTTT. This sequence encodes CASSSHQPQHF.

This clonotype has more than one count but fewer than ten. The genes are TRBV20-1 and TRBJ2-7; the D gene is possibly TRBD2 (6 bases). CDR3 length: 16 amino acids. Deletions cut 0 bases from V and 6 bases from J, with 21 bases between. Germline CDR1 reads DFQATT; CDR2 reads SNEGSKA (reference sequence). CDR3 amino acids: CSARDLAGTSDVEQYF. CDR3 sequence (DNA): TGCAGTGCTAGAGATTTGGCCGGGACTTCTGACGTCGAGCAGTACTTC.

This clonotype turned up a few times. This chain connects TRBV12-3 or TRBV12-4 to TRBJ1-6; TRBD1 matches 9 bases. V gave up 6 bases and J gave up 0 bases; unmatched junction bases: 6. This CDR3 region has 17 residues. The CDR3 DNA is TGTGCCAGCAGAACCGGGACAGGGAGCTCCTATAATTCACCCCTCCACTTT. Translating gives CASRTGTGSSYNSPLHF.

This clonotype has a single count. This may be a read error: a much more frequent sequence differs by one nucleotide. The chain combines TRBV29-1 with TRBJ2-7, with D possibly matching TRBD1 (6 bases). The ends were cut back, 8 bases at V and 7 bases at J, with 27 bases in the middle. Germline CDR1 SQVTM, CDR2 ANQGSEA. The CDR3 contains 15 residues. The CDR3 DNA reads as TGCAGCACCGAAATACCGGGACAAACCAGAAGGGAGCAGTACTTC. It translates to CSTEIPGQTRREQYF.

This clonotype was seen repeatedly, ten times or more. This chain uses TRBV7-9 with TRBJ2-5; 9 nucleotides agree with TRBD2. The CDR3 has 15 residues. Germline V gene lookup returns CDR1 SEHNR and CDR2 FQNEAQ (reference sequence). Unmatched junction bases numbered 8, after V lost 3 bases and J lost 6 bases. The CDR3 bases are TGTGCCAGCAGCTTGGGACCGGCGGGAGGGAAGACCCAGTACTTC. Translated: CASSLGPAGGKTQYF.

This clonotype was recorded a few times. The genes are TRBV7-9 and TRBJ1-2, with 9 positions matching TRBD1. This CDR3 contains 14 residues. CDR1 is SEHNR, CDR2 FQNEAQ, per germline (reference sequence). After removal of 4 bases from V and 4 bases from J, the junction contained 4 bases not matched to a gene. The CDR3, as DNA: TGTGCCAGCAGCTCGGGACAGGGCGCCTATGGCTACACCTTC. Translation gives CASSSGQGAYGYTF.

The chain uses TRBV6-6 and TRBJ1-1; D may be TRBD1 (6 bases). Between the trimmed V and J ends, which lost 6 bases and 4 bases, there was a span of 18 bases. The CDR3 is 15 residues long. Germline loops: CDR1 MNHNY, CDR2 SVGAGI (reference sequence). The CDR3 DNA sequence: TGTGCCAGCAGAGGCAAGGGGGGGCTAGTCACTGAAGCTTTCTTT. Its translation: CASRGKGGLVTEAFF.

The chain uses TRBV7-8 and TRBJ2-7, with 8 bases aligning to TRBD1. V was pared by 8 bases and J by 7 bases, with 13 bases of the junction left unmatched. Germline V gene sequence: CDR1 SGHVS, CDR2 FQNEAQ. The CDR3 has 14 residues. CDR3 sequence (DNA): TGTGCCAGCGGACACCAGGGGGCGAGAGAGGAGCAGTACTTC. Translation gives CASGHQGAREEQYF.

The J gene is TRBJ1-2, the V gene TRBV2; D is uncertain. The CDR3 contains 12 residues. V was trimmed by 9 bases and J by 5 bases, leaving 13 bases between them. Per germline, CDR1 SNHLY and CDR2 FYNNEI. The CDR3 DNA sequence: TGTGCCAGACAGAACCTAAGATATGGCTACACCTTC. Encoded protein: CARQNLRYGYTF.

The genes are TRBV19 and TRBJ1-2; maybe TRBD1 (5 bases). CDR3 size: 12 residues. Trimming removed 9 bases from V and 4 bases from J, with 12 bases in between. Germline V CDR1 and CDR2: LNHDA, SQIVND (reference sequence). CDR3 nucleotides: TGTGCCAGACAGGACACTACCTATGGCTACACCTTC. Its translation: CARQDTTYGYTF.

The J gene is TRBJ2-2, the V gene TRBV7-6; D is unresolved. Looked up from germline, CDR1 is SGHVS and CDR2 is FNYEAQ. The CDR3 sequence is 14 residues long. Deletions cut 1 base from V and 4 bases from J, with 7 bases between. CDR3 sequence: CASSLDIGTGELFF. The CDR3 nucleotides are TGTGCCAGCAGCTTAGACATAGGCACCGGGGAGCTGTTTTTT.

This clonotype was counted at least ten times. The chain is built from TRBV9 and TRBJ2-6, with D maybe TRBD1 (5 bases). The V gene lost 2 bases and the J gene lost 0 bases, with 9 bases spanning the gap. The CDR3 runs to 16 residues. Germline V gene data show CDR1 as SGDLS and CDR2 as YYNGEE. This CDR3 reads CASSVSRASGANVLTF. CDR3 nucleotide sequence: TGTGCCAGCAGCGTTTCCAGGGCCTCTGGGGCCAACGTCCTGACTTTC.

Note on this clonotype: It may be a read error: a sequence one base away is much more abundant. This CDR3 fails to terminate in the conserved phenylalanine or tryptophan, so it likely reflects a read error. The chain has TRBV7-2 and TRBJ2-7; TRBD2 aligns across 11 bases. Trimming took 5 bases from V and 1 from J; bases not matched to a gene: 7. The CDR3 is 16 residues long. Germline CDR1 is SGHTA and CDR2 is FQGNSA. The CDR3 region is CASSIAGLADSYEQYL. In DNA, the CDR3 is TGTGCCAGCAGCATTGCGGGACTAGCGGATTCCTACGAGCAGTACCTC.